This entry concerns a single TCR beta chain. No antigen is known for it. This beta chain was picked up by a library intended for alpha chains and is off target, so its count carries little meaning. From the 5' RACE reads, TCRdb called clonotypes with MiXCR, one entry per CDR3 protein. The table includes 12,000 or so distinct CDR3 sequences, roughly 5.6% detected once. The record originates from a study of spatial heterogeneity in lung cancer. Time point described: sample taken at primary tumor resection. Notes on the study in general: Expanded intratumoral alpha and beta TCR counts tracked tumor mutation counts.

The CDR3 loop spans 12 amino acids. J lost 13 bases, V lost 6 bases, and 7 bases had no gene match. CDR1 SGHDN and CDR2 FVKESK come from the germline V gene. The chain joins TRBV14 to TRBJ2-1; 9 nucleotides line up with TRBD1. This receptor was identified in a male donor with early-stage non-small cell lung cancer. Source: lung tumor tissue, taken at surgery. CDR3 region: CASSWTGERQFF. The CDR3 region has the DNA TGTGCCAGCAGTTGGACAGGGGAAAGACAGTTCTTC. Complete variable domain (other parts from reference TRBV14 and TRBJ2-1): EAGVTQFPSHSVIEKGQTVTLRCDPISGHDNLYWYRRVMGKEIKFLLHFVKESKQDESGMPNNRFLAERTGGTYSTLKVQPAELEDSGVYFCASSWTGERQFFGPGTRLTVL.